This T cell receptor beta chain was recovered during a study of PD-1 blockade in mismatch repair-deficient tumors. Study outcomes and limitations: Tumor-resident clones, often absent from pretreatment blood, expanded after pembrolizumab and then contracted.

Every patient had mismatch repair deficiency by PCR or immunohistochemistry. Profiling relied on immunoSEQ multiplex PCR, and the TCRdb table lists in-frame clones only, not all of them. Of 35,000 to 40,000 clones in the sample, about four fifths were seen once. V was trimmed by 8 bases and J by 5 bases, leaving 13 bases between them. Per germline, CDR1 MNHEY and CDR2 SMNVEV (reference sequence). The CDR3 is made up of 13 amino acids. In regard to this clone: Antigen: not known.

The chain recombines TRBV27 with TRBJ2-1; D is possibly TRBD2 (5 bases). The clonotype originates from an adult with mismatch repair-deficient cancer. The sequences come from peripheral blood, collected 4 weeks after starting pembrolizumab. CDR3 nucleotide sequence: TGTGCCAGCTCTCCCACCGGGAACAATGAGCAGTTCTTC. This sequence encodes CASSPTGNNEQFF.